The TCR beta chain under discussion was sequenced for a study of CD8+ T cells in alopecia areata. Extracted RNA was reverse transcribed into cDNA, the sequencing template. Here immunoSEQ multiplex PCR was the method, and the copy in TCRdb shows in-frame clones only, minus some. The sample comprises some 190,000 clones, over 60% of which are singletons, and more than 0.95% rests with the top ten. Sample treatment: oral pan-JAK inhibitor, 5-10 mg twice daily. The sequenced sample was CD4+ T cells sorted from blood, obtained at week 44, from a patient treated with tofacitinib. The TCR was taken from a human donor with alopecia areata.

The CDR3 reads CASSRDQVGEQFF. CDR3 in DNA: TGCGCCAGCAGCCGCGATCAAGTGGGTGAGCAGTTCTTC. The V gene is TRBV4-3, the J gene TRBJ2-1; no reliable D call. With 4 bases removed from V and 9 bases from J, the gap between germline ends came to 13 bases. This CDR3 has 13 residues. Germline assignment: CDR1 LGHNA and CDR2 YSLEER.